Below, 7 T cell receptor beta chains from the same sample are listed, as sequenced in a study of shared clonotypes between healthy human individuals. The repertoire was sequenced with immunoSEQ multiplex PCR; TCRdb's copy has only in-frame clones and lacks some. There are more than 150,000 clones in the sample; 85% to 95% occur only once, and roughly 0.07% lies in the top ten. Material: naive CD4+ T cells sorted from blood. Specified subset: CD45RA+ positively selected. The origin of the receptors is a woman in her 30s in good health.

The V call is TRBV13, the J call TRBJ2-4; no definite D call. Germline V gene sequence: CDR1 PRHDT, CDR2 FYEKMQ (reference sequence). CDR3 length equals 14 residues. V dropped 5 bases and J dropped 1 base, with 9 bases sitting between them. Here the CDR3 reads CASSPRDAKNIQYF. The CDR3 DNA reads as TGTGCCAGCAGCCCGCGAGACGCCAAAAACATTCAGTACTTC.

The rearrangement links TRBV5-4 to TRBJ1-2, with D possibly being TRBD1 (6 bases). Trimming took off 5 bases at V and 5 bases at J, with 13 bases between the two ends. This CDR3 spans 13 amino acids. The germline V gene encodes CDR1 SGHNT and CDR2 YYREEE (reference sequence). The CDR3 nucleotides are TGTGCCAGCAGACGGAGGGGGATATATGGCTACACCTTC. This encodes CASRRRGIYGYTF.

The rearrangement links TRBV7-2 to TRBJ2-6, with a tentative D call TRBD2 (5 bases). The CDR3 is 18 residues long. V lost 1 base and J 0 bases, leaving 13 bases between the germline ends. CDR1 and CDR2 from the germline V gene are SGHTA and FQGNSA. The CDR3 loop reads CASSLGRGWDSGANVLTF. The CDR3 DNA reads as TGTGCCAGCAGCTTAGGACGAGGGTGGGACTCTGGGGCCAACGTCCTGACTTTC. Filled out from reference TRBV7-2 and TRBJ2-6, the complete variable domain reads GAGVSQSPSNKVTEKGKDVELRCDPISGHTALYWYRQSLGQGLEFLIYFQGNSAPDKSGLPSDRFSAERTGGSVSTLTIQRTQQEDSAVYLCASSLGRGWDSGANVLTFGAGSRLTVL.

This rearrangement joins TRBV19 to TRBJ2-7, with 7 bases fitting TRBD2. There are 15 residues in the CDR3. Germline V gene sequence: CDR1 LNHDA, CDR2 SQIVND (reference sequence). The V and J ends lost 4 bases and 5 bases, in that order; junction bases with no gene match: 11. In nucleotides, the CDR3 is TGTGCCAGTAGTAGAAAGGGCGGGAGTCGCGACGAGCAGTACTTC. The encoded protein is CASSRKGGSRDEQYF.

J is TRBJ2-7 and V is TRBV5-1; TRBD1 matches 7 bases. Germline CDR1 is SGHRS and CDR2 is YFSETQ. V lost 4 bases to trimming and J lost 3 bases; unmatched junction nucleotides: 7. CDR3 length: 14 amino acids. CDR3 protein: CASSLQGVGYEQYF. In DNA, the CDR3 is TGCGCCAGCAGCCTTCAGGGGGTGGGCTACGAGCAGTACTTC.

This chain connects TRBV5-4 to TRBJ2-1, with a weak D call TRBD2 (5 bases). The CDR3 length is 14 residues. V was shortened by 6 bases and J by 2 bases, with 12 bases between the two germline ends. Germline CDR1 reads SGHNT; CDR2 reads YYREEE (reference sequence). The CDR3 loop is CASTLSGTYNEQFF. CDR3 bases: TGTGCCAGCACGTTGAGCGGCACCTACAATGAGCAGTTCTTC.

In the case of this clone: The sample carries other DNA sequences with the same CDR3. This sequence joins TRBV5-5 and TRBJ2-7; D is undetermined. V lost 2 bases to trimming and J lost 7 bases, with 7 bases between them. CDR3 length: 11 amino acids. From germline, CDR1 is SGHKS and CDR2 YYEKEE (reference sequence). The DNA for the CDR3 is TGTGCCAGCAGCTTATCGAGGGAGCAGTACTTC. Amino acids: CASSLSREQYF.